The entry that follows covers one TCR beta chain sequence. The antigen is unknown. Only in-frame clones appear in the TCRdb table, and some are missing; sequencing was by immunoSEQ multiplex PCR. The sample has 70,000 to 75,000 clones; around 90% are singletons. These data are taken from a study of graft-versus-host responses after intestinal transplantation. The sequenced sample was unstimulated CD8+ T cells sorted from spleen or lymph node cells, obtained before intestinal transplant. This TCR was sampled from a human donor who received an intestinal transplant.

CDR3 region: CASSLGDRVDYGYTF. The CDR3 DNA reads TGCGCCAGCAGCTTGGGGGACAGGGTGGACTATGGCTACACCTTC. The chain carries TRBV5-1 and TRBJ1-2; 9 bases are a match to TRBD1. This CDR3 has 15 residues. Trimming took 0 bases from V and 3 from J; bases not matched to a gene: 3. Germline-derived CDR1 and CDR2 are SGHRS and YFSETQ.